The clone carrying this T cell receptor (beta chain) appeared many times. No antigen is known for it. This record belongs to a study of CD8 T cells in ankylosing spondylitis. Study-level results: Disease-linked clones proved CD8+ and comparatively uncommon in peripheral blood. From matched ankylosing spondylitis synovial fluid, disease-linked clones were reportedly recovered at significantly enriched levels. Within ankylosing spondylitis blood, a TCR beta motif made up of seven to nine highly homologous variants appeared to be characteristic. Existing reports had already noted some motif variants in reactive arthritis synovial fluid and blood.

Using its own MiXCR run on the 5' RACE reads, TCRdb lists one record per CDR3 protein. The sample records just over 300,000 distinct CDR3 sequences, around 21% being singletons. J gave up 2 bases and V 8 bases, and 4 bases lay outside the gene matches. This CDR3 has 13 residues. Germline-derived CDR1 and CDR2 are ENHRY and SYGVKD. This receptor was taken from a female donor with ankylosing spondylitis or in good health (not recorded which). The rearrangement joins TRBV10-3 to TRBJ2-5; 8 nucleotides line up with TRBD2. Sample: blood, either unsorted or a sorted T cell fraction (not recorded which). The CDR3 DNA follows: TGTGCCATCCGAGCGGGGGTACAAGAGACCCAGTACTTC. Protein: CAIRAGVQETQYF.